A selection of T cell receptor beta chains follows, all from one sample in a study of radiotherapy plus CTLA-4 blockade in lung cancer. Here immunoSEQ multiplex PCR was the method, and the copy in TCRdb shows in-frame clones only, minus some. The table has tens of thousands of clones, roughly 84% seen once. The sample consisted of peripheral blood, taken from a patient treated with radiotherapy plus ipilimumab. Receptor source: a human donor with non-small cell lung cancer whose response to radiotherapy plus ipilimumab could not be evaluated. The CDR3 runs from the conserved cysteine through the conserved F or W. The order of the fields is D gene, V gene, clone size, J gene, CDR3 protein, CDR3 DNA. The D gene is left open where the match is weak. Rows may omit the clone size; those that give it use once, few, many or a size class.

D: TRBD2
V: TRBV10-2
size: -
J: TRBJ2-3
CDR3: CASNDQRGGQTDTQYF
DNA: TGCGCCAGCAACGACCAGCGGGGGGGCCAAACAGATACGCAGTATTTT

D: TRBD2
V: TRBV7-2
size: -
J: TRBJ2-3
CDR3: CASSLAYPSGSLDTQYF
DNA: TGTGCCAGCAGCTTAGCGTATCCTAGCGGGAGTCTGGATACGCAGTATTTT

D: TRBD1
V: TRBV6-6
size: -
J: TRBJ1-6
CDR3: CASSVTGVRVPLHF
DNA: TGTGCCAGCAGTGTGACAGGGGTCCGCGTACCCCTCCACTTT

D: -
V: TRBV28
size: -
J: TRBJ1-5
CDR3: CASRPSQGYNQPQHF
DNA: TGTGCCAGCAGGCCATCCCAGGGATACAATCAGCCCCAGCATTTT

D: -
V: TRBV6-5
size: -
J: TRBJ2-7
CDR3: CASSYAVSYEQYF
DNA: TGTGCCAGCAGTTACGCAGTCTCCTACGAGCAGTACTTC

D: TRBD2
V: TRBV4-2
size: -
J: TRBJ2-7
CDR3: CASSTETSGSYEQYF
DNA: TGTGCCAGCAGTACGGAGACTAGCGGATCCTACGAGCAGTACTTC

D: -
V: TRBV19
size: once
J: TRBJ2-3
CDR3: CASSSVREKGSNTQYF
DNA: TGTGCCAGTAGTTCGGTCCGGGAGAAGGGCTCAAATACGCAGTATTTT

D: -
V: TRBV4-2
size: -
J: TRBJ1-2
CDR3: CASSQDVGNYGYTF
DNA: TGTGCCAGCAGCCAAGATGTCGGTAACTATGGCTACACCTTC

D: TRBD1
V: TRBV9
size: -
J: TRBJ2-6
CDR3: CASSPQDRAGANVLTF
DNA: TGTGCCAGCAGCCCCCAAGACAGGGCTGGGGCCAACGTCCTGACTTTC

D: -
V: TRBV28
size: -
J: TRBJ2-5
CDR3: CASSLLALQETQYF
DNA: TGTGCCAGCAGTTTATTAGCGTTACAAGAGACCCAGTACTTC

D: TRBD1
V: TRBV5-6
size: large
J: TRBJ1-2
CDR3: CASSSTGGGYTF
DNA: TGTGCCAGCAGCTCCACAGGGGGCGGCTACACCTTC

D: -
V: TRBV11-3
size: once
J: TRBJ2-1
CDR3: CASSLDYKGGAFYNEQFF
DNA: TGTGCCAGCAGCTTAGATTACAAGGGCGGGGCTTTCTACAATGAGCAGTTCTTC

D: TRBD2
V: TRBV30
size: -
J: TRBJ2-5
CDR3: CAWSDWRGPRGEGKETQYF
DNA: TGTGCCTGGAGTGATTGGAGGGGACCCAGAGGGGAGGGCAAAGAGACCCAGTACTTC

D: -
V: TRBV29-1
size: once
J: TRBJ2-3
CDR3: CSVAPPLGTDTQYF
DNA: TGCAGCGTTGCCCCTCCTCTCGGCACAGATACGCAGTATTTT

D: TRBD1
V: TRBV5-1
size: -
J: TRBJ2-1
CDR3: CASSSGTGILDEQFF
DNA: TGCGCCAGCAGCTCCGGGACAGGGATATTGGATGAGCAGTTCTTC

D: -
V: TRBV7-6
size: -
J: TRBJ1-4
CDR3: CASRPDITTNEKLFF
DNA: TGTGCCAGCAGACCGGACATTACAACTAATGAAAAACTGTTTTTT

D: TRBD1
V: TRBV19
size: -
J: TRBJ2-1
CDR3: CASRYRGSYNEQFF
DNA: TGTGCCAGTAGGTACAGGGGCTCCTACAATGAGCAGTTCTTC

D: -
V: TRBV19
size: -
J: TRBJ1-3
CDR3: CASSIERARSGNTIYF
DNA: TGTGCCAGTAGTATAGAGAGAGCGCGCTCTGGAAACACCATATATTTT

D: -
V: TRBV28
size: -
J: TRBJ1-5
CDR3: CASSLSRQDQPQHF
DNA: TGTGCCAGCAGTTTATCCCGACAGGATCAGCCCCAGCATTTT

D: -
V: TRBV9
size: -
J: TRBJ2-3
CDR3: CASSVDAGDWLTNTQYF
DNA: TGTGCCAGCAGCGTAGACGCCGGGGACTGGCTAACGAATACGCAGTATTTT

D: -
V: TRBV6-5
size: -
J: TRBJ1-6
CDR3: CASSRSSYNSPLHF
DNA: TGTGCCAGCAGCCGTAGCTCCTATAATTCACCCCTCCACTTT

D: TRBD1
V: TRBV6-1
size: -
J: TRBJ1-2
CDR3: CASRRQTGTYGYTF
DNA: TGTGCCAGCAGGAGGCAGACAGGGACCTATGGCTACACCTTC

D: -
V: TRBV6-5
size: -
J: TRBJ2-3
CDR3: CASSAKGDTQYF
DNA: TGTGCCAGCAGCGCTAAGGGGGATACGCAGTATTTT

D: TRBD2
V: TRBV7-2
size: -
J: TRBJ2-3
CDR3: CASSPQSGGPLGVTDTQYF
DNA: TGTGCCAGCAGCCCCCAAAGCGGGGGGCCACTGGGGGTAACAGATACGCAGTATTTT

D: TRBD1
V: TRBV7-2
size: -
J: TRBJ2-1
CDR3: CASTEGGQGVGNEQFF
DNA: TGTGCCAGCACCGAGGGAGGACAGGGAGTGGGCAATGAGCAGTTCTTC

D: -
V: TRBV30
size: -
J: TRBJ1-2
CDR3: CAWSVRGFRDYGYTF
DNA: TGTGCCTGGAGTGTAAGAGGCTTCCGGGACTATGGCTACACCTTC